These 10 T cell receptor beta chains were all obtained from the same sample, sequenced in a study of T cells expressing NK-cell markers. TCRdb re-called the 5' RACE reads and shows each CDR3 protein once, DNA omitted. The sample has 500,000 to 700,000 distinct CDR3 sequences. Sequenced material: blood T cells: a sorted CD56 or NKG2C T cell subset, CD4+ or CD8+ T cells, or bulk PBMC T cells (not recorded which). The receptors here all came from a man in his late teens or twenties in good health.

The CDR3 loop is CASSTSEGVIEQFF. The chain uses TRBV11-2 and TRBJ2-1; the D call of TRBD1 rests on TCRdb alone, since no DNA is present to check it. In germline, CDR1 is SGHAT, CDR2 FQNNGV. This CDR3 is built from 14 residues.

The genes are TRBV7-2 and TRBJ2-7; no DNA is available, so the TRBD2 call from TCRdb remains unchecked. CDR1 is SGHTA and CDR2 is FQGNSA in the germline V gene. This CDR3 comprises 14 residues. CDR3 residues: CASSRTFGGYEQYF.

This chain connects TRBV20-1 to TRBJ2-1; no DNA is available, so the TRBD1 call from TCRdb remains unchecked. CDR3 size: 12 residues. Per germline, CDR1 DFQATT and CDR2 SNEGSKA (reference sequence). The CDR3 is CSAKTGNNEQFF.

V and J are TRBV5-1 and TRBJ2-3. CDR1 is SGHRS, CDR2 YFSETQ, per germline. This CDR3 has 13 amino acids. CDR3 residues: CASSLGLTNTQYF.

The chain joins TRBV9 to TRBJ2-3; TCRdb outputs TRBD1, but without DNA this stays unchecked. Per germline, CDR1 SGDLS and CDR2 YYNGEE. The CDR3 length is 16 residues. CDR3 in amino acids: CASSAGPGQGPDTQYF.

The CDR3 reads CASVDRPYNEQFF. The chain couples TRBV12-3 or TRBV12-4 to TRBJ2-1; there is no DNA to check the TCRdb D call of TRBD1. CDR3 size: 13 residues.

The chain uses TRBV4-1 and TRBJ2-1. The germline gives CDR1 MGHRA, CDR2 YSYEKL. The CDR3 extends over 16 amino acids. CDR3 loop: CASSQVAGTPYNEQFF.

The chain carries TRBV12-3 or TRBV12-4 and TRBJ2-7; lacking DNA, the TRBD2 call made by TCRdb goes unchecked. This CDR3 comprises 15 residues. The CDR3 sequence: CASSLVGLAGGRQYF.

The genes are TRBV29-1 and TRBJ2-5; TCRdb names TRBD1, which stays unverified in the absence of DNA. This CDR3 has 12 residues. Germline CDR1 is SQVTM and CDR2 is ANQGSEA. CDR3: CSGWQGQETQYF.

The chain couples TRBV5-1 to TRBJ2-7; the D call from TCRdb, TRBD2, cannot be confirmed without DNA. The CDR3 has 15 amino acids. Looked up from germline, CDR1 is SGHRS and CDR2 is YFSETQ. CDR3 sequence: CASSPGLAATYEQYF.